These 24 T cell receptor beta chains were all obtained from the same sample, sequenced in a study of T-cell reconstitution after alpha-beta-depleted transplantation in children. Unique molecular identifiers tagged the TCRbeta library. Each CDR3 protein gets one entry after TCRdb re-called the PCR reads with MiXCR. The sample carries over 200,000 distinct CDR3 sequences, 11% recorded once. The specimen was PBMCs, collected before TCRalphabeta/CD19-depleted stem cell transplant. These receptors were taken from a child younger than two with acute myeloid leukemia, due to receive a stem cell transplant.

Many counts were recorded for this clonotype. CDR3 DNA sequence: TGTGCCAGCAGCTTTGGGCAGGCAGACAATGAGCAGTTCTTC. Protein product: CASSFGQADNEQFF. J is TRBJ2-1 and V is TRBV5-5; D uncertain. V was pared by 2 bases and J by 5 bases, with 11 bases between. Germline CDR1 reads SGHKS; CDR2 reads YYEKEE (reference sequence). This CDR3 comprises 14 residues. The complete variable domain, with remaining parts taken from reference TRBV5-5 and TRBJ2-1, reads DAGVTQSPTHLIKTRGQQVTLRCSPISGHKSVSWYQQVLGQGPQFIFQYYEKEERGRGNFPDRFSARQFPNYSSELNVNALLLGDSALYLCASSFGQADNEQFFGPGTRLTVL.

This clonotype was counted many times. The V and J genes are TRBV20-1 and TRBJ2-3; 8 positions agree with TRBD2. The CDR3 has 13 amino acids. V lost 3 bases and J lost 2; bases outside the gene matches: 1. CDR1 DFQATT and CDR2 SNEGSKA come from the germline V gene (reference sequence). The CDR3 protein is CSASGRATDTQYF. Written as DNA, the CDR3 is TGCAGTGCTAGCGGGAGGGCCACAGATACGCAGTATTTT.

This clonotype was seen repeatedly, ten times or more. The chain recombines TRBV7-3 with TRBJ2-3; 13 nucleotides match TRBD2. This CDR3 region has 15 residues. J gave up 5 bases and V 2 bases, and 1 base lay outside the gene matches. Germline V gene lookup returns CDR1 SGHTA and CDR2 FQGTGA. CDR3 amino acids: CASSLWTSGRDTQYF. CDR3 coding DNA: TGTGCCAGCAGCTTATGGACTAGCGGGAGAGATACGCAGTATTTT. The variable domain in full, completed from reference TRBV7-3 and TRBJ2-3, reads GAGVSQTPSNKVTEKGKYVELRCDPISGHTALYWYRQSLGQGPEFLIYFQGTGAADDSGLPNDRFFAVRPEGSVSTLKIQRTERGDSAVYLCASSLWTSGRDTQYFGPGTRLTVL.

This clonotype showed up many times. The chain carries TRBV2 and TRBJ2-7, with D perhaps matching TRBD1 (5 bases). Germline V lookup: CDR1 SNHLY, CDR2 FYNNEI. The length of the CDR3 is 14 residues. V was shortened by 6 bases and J by 2 bases, with 14 bases between the two germline ends. CDR3 residues: CASSLFKDTYEQYF. The CDR3 DNA reads as TGTGCCAGCAGCCTTTTCAAGGACACCTACGAGCAGTACTTC.

Many counts were recorded for this clonotype. The genes are TRBV7-9 and TRBJ1-6; weak D call: TRBD1 (6 bases). Trimming shortened V by 2 bases and J by 8 bases, and 13 bases separated the two germline ends. CDR1 SEHNR and CDR2 FQNEAQ come from the germline V gene (reference sequence). This CDR3 is built from 15 residues. CDR3 in amino acids: CASSLTGPGDSPLHF. DNA of the CDR3: TGTGCCAGCAGCTTAACAGGGCCCGGGGATTCACCCCTCCACTTT. Complete variable domain (other parts from reference TRBV7-9 and TRBJ1-6): DTGVSQNPRHKITKRGQNVTFRCDPISEHNRLYWYRQTLGQGPEFLTYFQNEAQLEKSRLLSDRFSAERPKGSFSTLEIQRTEQGDSAMYLCASSLTGPGDSPLHFGNGTRLTVT.

This clonotype was observed many times. The rearrangement uses TRBV11-2 and TRBJ2-5, with 11 bases that match TRBD2. J lost 9 bases, V lost 8 bases, and 11 bases had no gene match. The CDR3 is 14 residues long. Germline CDR1 and CDR2: SGHAT and FQNNGV. CDR3: CASGGLADPGAQYF. The CDR3 region has the DNA TGTGCCAGCGGGGGACTAGCGGACCCAGGGGCCCAGTACTTC.

There are many counts of this clonotype. This sequence joins TRBV4-3 and TRBJ1-5, with 10 bases aligning to TRBD1. V dropped 0 bases and J dropped 5; count of bases not matched to a gene: 10. This CDR3 region has 18 residues. CDR1 is LGHNA, CDR2 YSLEER, per germline. In nucleotides, the CDR3 is TGCGCCAGCAGCCAAGATCTTGGGGGGACAGGGGACTATCAGCCCCAGCATTTT. Translating it yields CASSQDLGGTGDYQPQHF.

This clonotype was picked up many times. The genes are TRBV20-1 and TRBJ2-1; TRBD2 matches at 8 bases. The length of the CDR3 is 16 residues. Germline V gene sequence: CDR1 DFQATT, CDR2 SNEGSKA (reference sequence). The ends lost 1 base at V and 9 bases at J; junction bases unmatched: 14. CDR3: CSARGGSGIVRGEQFF. In nucleotides, the CDR3 is TGCAGTGCTAGAGGGGGTAGCGGGATAGTAAGGGGTGAGCAGTTCTTC.

There are a few counts of this clonotype. The rearrangement links TRBV29-1 to TRBJ2-1; 7 nucleotides agree with TRBD2. After removal of 3 bases from V and 3 bases from J, the junction contained 11 bases not matched to a gene. The CDR3 length is 16 residues. Germline V CDR1 and CDR2: SQVTM, ANQGSEA. CDR3 nucleotide sequence: TGCAGCGTTGAGCCTAGAGCGGGGAGAGGCTACAATGAGCAGTTCTTC. This gives the protein CSVEPRAGRGYNEQFF.

The V gene is TRBV5-4, the J gene TRBJ2-1, with 11 bases lining up with TRBD2. The CDR3 has 16 amino acids. The junction had 3 bases not matched to a gene; V was cut back by 0 bases and J by 4 bases. CDR1 is SGHNT, CDR2 YYREEE, per germline (reference sequence). CDR3 loop: CASSLVPSGRYNEQFF. Here the CDR3 DNA reads TGTGCCAGCAGCTTGGTTCCTAGCGGGAGGTACAATGAGCAGTTCTTC.

This clonotype was seen repeatedly, ten times or more. This rearrangement joins TRBV20-1 to TRBJ1-2, with a tentative D call TRBD1 (5 bases). Germline V CDR1 and CDR2: DFQATT, SNEGSKA (reference sequence). The V end was cut by 4 bases, the J end by 2 bases, with 14 bases between. The CDR3 consists of 14 residues. The CDR3 sequence: CSATPDSRNYGYTF. The CDR3 DNA reads as TGCAGTGCTACCCCAGACAGTAGGAACTATGGCTACACCTTC.

This clonotype was recorded at least ten times. The rearrangement links TRBV5-1 to TRBJ2-4, with D possibly TRBD2 on 5 matching bases. Trimming removed 2 bases at V and 6 bases at J, with 18 bases between. The CDR3 totals 16 residues. Germline CDR1 and CDR2: SGHRS and YFSETQ. The chain's CDR3 is CASSLEGSSGGNIQYF. CDR3 nucleotides: TGCGCCAGCAGCTTAGAAGGGAGTTCGGGTGGAAACATTCAGTACTTC. Combining the CDR3 with reference TRBV5-1 and TRBJ2-4 gives the whole variable domain KAGVTQTPRYLIKTRGQQVTLSCSPISGHRSVSWYQQTPGQGLQFLFEYFSETQRNKGNFPGRFSGRQFSNSRSEMNVSTLELGDSALYLCASSLEGSSGGNIQYFGAGTRLSVL.

This clonotype was seen ten or more times. The V call is TRBV10-3, the J call TRBJ2-3; D remains ambiguous. The CDR3 totals 16 residues. CDR1 is ENHRY and CDR2 is SYGVKD in the germline V gene. Trimming removed 4 bases at V and 2 bases at J, with 16 bases between. CDR3 coding DNA: TGTGCCATCAGTGGCCCCTTGAAGGCACACACAGATACGCAGTATTTT. Amino acid sequence: CAISGPLKAHTDTQYF.

This clonotype was observed at least ten times. V and J are TRBV20-1 and TRBJ2-2, with TRBD2 matching over 12 bases. The V gene end was trimmed by 5 bases and the J gene end by 0 bases; junction bases not matched to a gene: 4. The CDR3 sequence is 16 residues long. Germline lookup yields CDR1 DFQATT and CDR2 SNEGSKA (reference sequence). Written as DNA, the CDR3 is TGCAGTGCTCAGACTAGCGGGAGACCGAACACCGGGGAGCTGTTTTTT. Translating gives CSAQTSGRPNTGELFF.

This clonotype has just a few counts. This chain joins TRBV15 and TRBJ2-2; possible D gene TRBD1, 6 bases. The CDR3 is 15 residues long. V was pared by 4 bases and J by 6 bases, with 15 bases between. Germline V CDR1 and CDR2: LNHNV, YYDKDF (reference sequence). CDR3 nucleotides: TGTGCCACCAGCAAGGGATCAGGGGCGTCCGGGGAGCTGTTTTTT. Protein product: CATSKGSGASGELFF.

This clonotype was recorded many times. V usage is TRBV5-1 and J usage is TRBJ2-5; perhaps TRBD2 as D (6 bases). Germline V gene sequence: CDR1 SGHRS, CDR2 YFSETQ. The CDR3 extends over 16 amino acids. V lost 3 bases and J lost 1, with 16 bases in between. The CDR3 bases are TGCGCCAGCAGCTCCAATCCGGCTAGCGTCCAAGAGACCCAGTACTTC. Residues: CASSSNPASVQETQYF.

This clonotype was seen ten or more times. The J gene is TRBJ2-2, the V gene TRBV12-3 or TRBV12-4; TRBD2 matches 10 bases. The CDR3 has 15 amino acids. Trimming at V came to 6 bases and at J to 2 bases, leaving 3 bases not matched to a gene. CDR3 region: CASRVAGGNTGELFF. CDR3 bases: TGTGCCAGCAGGGTAGCGGGAGGAAACACCGGGGAGCTGTTTTTT.

This clonotype was recorded many times. The V and J genes are TRBV3-1 and TRBJ2-1, with 13 positions matching TRBD2. CDR3 length equals 17 residues. V lost 4 bases to trimming and J lost 4 bases; unmatched junction nucleotides: 7. Germline V lookup: CDR1 LGHDT, CDR2 YNNKEL (reference sequence). The CDR3 sequence: CASSPRWGLAGYNEQFF. CDR3 bases: TGTGCCAGCAGCCCCCGGTGGGGACTAGCGGGATACAATGAGCAGTTCTTC.

The sample holds many counts of this clonotype. The chain links TRBV20-1 to TRBJ2-1; D unresolved. Germline lookup yields CDR1 DFQATT and CDR2 SNEGSKA (reference sequence). This CDR3 region has 12 residues. Deletions cut 5 bases from V and 6 bases from J, with 11 bases between. The CDR3 DNA reads TGCAGTGCTCGGTGGAATTCCAATGAGCAGTTCTTC. This codes for CSARWNSNEQFF.

The sample holds many counts of this clonotype. This chain uses TRBV28 with TRBJ2-1, with TRBD2 identical over 9 bases. The ends lost 8 bases at V and 0 bases at J; junction bases unmatched: 14. The V gene's germline CDR1 is MDHEN and CDR2 SYDVKM. The CDR3 runs to 18 residues. The DNA of the CDR3 is TGTGCCAGCGGGACTAGCCTTAGCCTAACCGGCTCCTACAATGAGCAGTTCTTC. Amino acid sequence: CASGTSLSLTGSYNEQFF.

At least ten counts were recorded for this clonotype. This chain joins TRBV9 and TRBJ2-1, with 11 positions matching TRBD2. Germline assignment: CDR1 SGDLS and CDR2 YYNGEE. The CDR3 totals 15 residues. Trimming at V came to 2 bases and at J to 7 bases, leaving 5 bases not matched to a gene. The CDR3 DNA reads TGTGCCAGCAGCGTGGGGACTAGCGGAGGAAATGAGCAGTTCTTC. Amino acid sequence: CASSVGTSGGNEQFF. Using reference TRBV9 and TRBJ2-1 for the parts outside the CDR3, the full variable domain is DSGVTQTPKHLITATGQRVTLRCSPRSGDLSVYWYQQSLDQGLQFLIQYYNGEERAKGNILERFSAQQFPDLHSELNLSSLELGDSALYFCASSVGTSGGNEQFFGPGTRLTVL.

This clonotype was seen at least ten times. The chain uses TRBV7-8 and TRBJ2-7; 10 nucleotides agree with TRBD2. Germline CDR1 and CDR2: SGHVS and FQNEAQ. This CDR3 spans 15 amino acids. The J segment lost 6 bases and the V segment lost 2 bases, leaving 7 bases of the junction unmatched. For the CDR3, the DNA is TGTGCCAGCAGCTTATATGGGACTAGCGCTTCCGAGCAGTACTTC. It encodes CASSLYGTSASEQYF.

This clonotype occurred many times. The chain has TRBV14 and TRBJ2-3, with TRBD2 matching over 7 bases. The CDR3 runs 19 residues. The germline CDR1 and CDR2 sequences are SGHDN and FVKESK. V lost 1 base to trimming and J lost 1 base; unmatched junction nucleotides: 14. CDR3 sequence (DNA): TGTGCCAGCAGCCAAGTCCCAAGGCAGGCTAGCGGACGCACAGATACGCAGTATTTT. Translated, it gives CASSQVPRQASGRTDTQYF.

This clonotype was recorded once. This may stem from a read error, because a much larger clone lies one nucleotide away. Here the CDR3 reads CANSLDGPGQPQHF. The CDR3 DNA reads TGCGCCAACAGCTTAGACGGACCGGGTCAGCCCCAGCATTTT. This sequence joins TRBV5-1 and TRBJ1-5, with D unresolved. The CDR3 length is 14 residues. From germline, CDR1 is SGHRS and CDR2 YFSETQ.